This T cell receptor (beta chain) comes out of a study of blood T cells in healthy people across ages. Note on this clonotype: Its antigen is unknown.

Findings and limits, study-wide: It was not possible, with unsorted PBMCs, to conclusively compare naive and antigen-experienced cells. The long-lived group displayed more naive CD4+ cells, plus higher diversity, than the aged donors did.

Isolated PBMCs totaled at least 6 million in each sample. Total RNA was extracted at no less than 5.5 micrograms per sample. Germline values: CDR1 DFQATT, CDR2 SNEGSKA (reference sequence). The CDR3 is 18 amino acids. With 1 base clipped from V and 1 base from J, the junction kept 11 bases outside the gene matches. For the second PCR, which ran for 7 to 11 cycles, a sample-barcoded 5' primer and a J-beta primer mix were used. MiXCR, run by TCRdb on the 5' RACE reads, gives a single entry per CDR3 protein. This table has about 1.6 million distinct CDR3 sequences, around 35% appearing once. The sequence derives from a young woman in good health. The J gene is TRBJ1-5, the V gene TRBV20-1; 9 bases are a match to TRBD1. The sample was blood. CDR3 DNA sequence: TGCAGTGCTAGAGCCGGGACAGGGAAGTTCAAGAGCAATCAGCCCCAGCATTTT. As protein: CSARAGTGKFKSNQPQHF.